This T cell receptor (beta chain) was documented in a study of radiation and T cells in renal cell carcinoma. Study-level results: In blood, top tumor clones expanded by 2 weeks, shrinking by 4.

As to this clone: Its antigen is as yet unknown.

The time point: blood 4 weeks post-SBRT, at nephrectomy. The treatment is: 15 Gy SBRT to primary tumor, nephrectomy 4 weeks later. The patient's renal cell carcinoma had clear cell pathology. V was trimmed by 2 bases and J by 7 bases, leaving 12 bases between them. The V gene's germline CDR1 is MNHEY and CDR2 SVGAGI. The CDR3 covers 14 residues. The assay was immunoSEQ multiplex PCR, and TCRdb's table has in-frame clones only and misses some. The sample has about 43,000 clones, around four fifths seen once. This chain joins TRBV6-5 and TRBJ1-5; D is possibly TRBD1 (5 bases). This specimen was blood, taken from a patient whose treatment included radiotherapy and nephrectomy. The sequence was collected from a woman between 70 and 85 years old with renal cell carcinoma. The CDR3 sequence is CASSYGGTGQPQHF. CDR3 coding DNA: TGTGCCAGCAGTTACGGTGGGACGGGCCAGCCCCAGCATTTT.